The source of this T cell receptor (beta chain) is a study of T cells in Graves' hyperthyroidism and ophthalmopathy. Amplification yielded TCR beta CDR3 regions, with RNA transcripts as the source. A first-round RT-PCR of the TCR CDR3 used the HTBI primer set. Each CDR3 protein is one row after TCRdb ran MiXCR on the multiplex PCR reads. This table holds a few hundred thousand distinct CDR3 sequences, about 15% found once. The PBMCs were taken from more than 8 ml of fresh peripheral blood. The sample holds many counts of this clonotype. The CDR3 totals 15 residues. Germline V lookup: CDR1 SGDLS, CDR2 YYNGEE. V was clipped by 4 bases and J by 4 bases; unmatched bases: 7.

The V and J genes are TRBV9 and TRBJ2-7, with TRBD2 matching 11 bases. This receptor was obtained from a woman younger than 45 with Graves' hyperthyroidism. The sequencing sample was made of blood. The CDR3 DNA reads TGTGCCAGCAGCTCCTCCGGGACTAGCGGTTACGAGCAGTACTTC. Translation: CASSSSGTSGYEQYF.